The 8 T cell receptor beta chains listed next were all sequenced from one sample in a study of T cells after yellow fever vaccination. Each CDR3 protein is one row after TCRdb ran MiXCR on the 5' RACE reads. The data show 340,000 or so distinct CDR3 sequences, about 12% seen once. Sequenced material: CD4+ T cells sorted from PBMCs, taken 15 days after the yellow fever booster vaccination. These receptors were obtained from a man between 18 and 29 years old who received the YFV17D yellow fever vaccine.

This clonotype occurred a few times. The CDR3: CASSYSGQGTGELFF. CDR3 sequence (DNA): TGTGCCAGCAGTTACAGCGGCCAAGGGACCGGGGAGCTGTTTTTT. The chain is built from TRBV6-5 and TRBJ2-2; possibly TRBD2 for D (5 bases). Germline V lookup: CDR1 MNHEY, CDR2 SVGAGI. This CDR3 has 15 residues. V lost 2 bases and J 5 bases, leaving 12 bases between the germline ends.

The V call is TRBV24-1, the J call TRBJ1-1; D is uncertain. Germline V gene lookup returns CDR1 KGHDR and CDR2 SFDVKD. The ends were cut back, 3 bases at V and 10 bases at J, with 5 bases in the middle. The CDR3 runs 10 residues. The CDR3 protein is CATSDTGAFF. CDR3 nucleotides: TGTGCCACCAGTGATACCGGAGCTTTCTTT.

This clonotype showed up many times. The rearrangement joins TRBV10-3 to TRBJ2-3, with 9 positions matching TRBD1. Germline V gene data show CDR1 as ENHRY and CDR2 as SYGVKD. With 11 bases clipped from V and 2 bases from J, the junction kept 8 bases outside the gene matches. The CDR3 contains 14 residues. The CDR3 DNA is TGTGCCTCGAAGGGACAGGGACCCACAGATACGCAGTATTTT. Translation: CASKGQGPTDTQYF.

This clonotype showed up just a few times. The gene calls are TRBV6-5 and TRBJ2-4; a possible D gene is TRBD2 (5 bases). Deletions cut 6 bases from V and 3 bases from J, with 21 bases between. Germline V CDR1 and CDR2: MNHEY, SVGAGI. This CDR3 is built from 17 residues. The CDR3 loop reads CASRLYSGARGKNIQYF. DNA for the CDR3: TGTGCCAGCAGGCTCTACTCAGGAGCCCGGGGCAAAAACATTCAGTACTTC.

This clonotype was seen a handful of times. The rearrangement uses TRBV5-1 and TRBJ2-1, with D perhaps matching TRBD1 or TRBD2 (6 bases each). This CDR3 contains 15 residues. The germline V gene encodes CDR1 SGHRS and CDR2 YFSETQ. With 4 bases removed from V and 9 bases from J, the gap between germline ends came to 20 bases. CDR3 protein: CASSPGGIRVGEQFF. The CDR3 DNA reads as TGCGCCAGCAGCCCCGGGGGCATCAGGGTCGGTGAGCAGTTCTTC.

This rearrangement joins TRBV4-1 to TRBJ2-4; a possible D gene is TRBD1 (5 bases). The CDR3 length is 15 residues. V lost 0 bases to trimming and J lost 4 bases, with 10 bases between them. Germline CDR1 reads MGHRA; CDR2 reads YSYEKL. In DNA form, the CDR3 reads TGCGCCAGCAGCCAAGAGTGGGGCTCGAAAAACATTCAGTACTTC. Translating gives CASSQEWGSKNIQYF.

This clonotype came up a few times. Given a much more abundant clone one base away, this may be a read error. The chain uses TRBV7-9 and TRBJ1-6, with D hard to call. Between the trimmed V and J ends, which lost 8 bases and 0 bases, there was a span of 2 bases. CDR1 SEHNR and CDR2 FQNEAQ come from the germline V gene (reference sequence). The CDR3 contains 12 residues. CDR3 region: CASGSYNSPLHF. CDR3 in DNA: TGTGCCAGCGGCTCCTATAATTCACCCCTCCACTTT.

This clonotype has only a few counts. The V gene is TRBV14, the J gene TRBJ1-5, with TRBD1 matching 11 bases. Germline V gene lookup returns CDR1 SGHDN and CDR2 FVKESK. The CDR3 loop spans 16 amino acids. The J segment lost 11 bases and the V segment lost 1 base, leaving 10 bases of the junction unmatched. CDR3 loop: CASSQVGWTGGASQHF. For the CDR3, the DNA is TGTGCCAGCAGCCAAGTTGGCTGGACAGGGGGCGCCTCCCAGCATTTT.